The next 19 T cell receptor beta chains were all read from a single sample in a study of CD8 T cells in Susac syndrome. RNA in amounts of about 0.5 to 1 ug was reverse transcribed with random hexamers. MiXCR, applied by TCRdb to the immunoSEQ multiplex PCR reads, yields one record per CDR3 protein. The data contain 50,000 to 65,000 distinct CDR3 sequences, over 85% of them singletons. The sample comprised CD8+ T cells from PBMCs. These receptors were collected from a human donor in good health.

This chain joins TRBV18 and TRBJ1-1; D may be TRBD1 (6 bases). The V gene's germline CDR1 is KGHSH and CDR2 LQKENI. The CDR3 loop spans 15 amino acids. V dropped 2 bases and J dropped 3 bases, with 13 bases sitting between them. The chain's CDR3 is CASSPVRGQDTEAFF. As DNA, the CDR3 is TGTGCCAGCTCACCAGTCAGGGGTCAGGACACTGAAGCTTTCTTT.

The CDR3 protein is CASSLGVKEQFF. CDR3 in DNA: TGTGCCAGCAGCTTAGGGGTAAAGGAGCAGTTCTTC. The chain carries TRBV11-2 and TRBJ2-1; D gene uncertain. Germline loops: CDR1 SGHAT, CDR2 FQNNGV. The CDR3 length is 12 residues. Trimming pared 1 base from V and 10 bases from J, leaving 8 bases between. The variable domain in full, completed from reference TRBV11-2 and TRBJ2-1, reads EAGVAQSPRYKIIEKRQSVAFWCNPISGHATLYWYQQILGQGPKLLIQFQNNGVVDDSQLPKDRFSAERLKGVDSTLKIQPAKLEDSAVYLCASSLGVKEQFFGPGTRLTVL.

The chain couples TRBV11-2 to TRBJ2-7; 10 bases align to TRBD2. Germline V lookup: CDR1 SGHAT, CDR2 FQNNGV. The trim removed 4 bases at V and 3 bases at J, leaving 12 bases unmatched. The length of the CDR3 is 17 residues. As DNA, the CDR3 is TGTGCCAGCAGCTCCTTAGAGGTCCTAGCGGGGGACTACGAGCAGTACTTC. Its translation: CASSSLEVLAGDYEQYF.

This chain links TRBV5-6 with TRBJ2-7; D remains unclear. The CDR3 is 12 amino acids. The V and J ends lost 0 bases and 3 bases respectively, with 4 bases between them. Germline V gene data show CDR1 as SGHDT and CDR2 as YYEEEE. For the CDR3, the DNA is TGTGCCAGCAGCTTGGGCAACTACGAGCAGTACTTC. This translates into CASSLGNYEQYF.

On this clonotype itself: The junction departs from germline at one end; a sequencing error may be responsible. The chain combines TRBV9 with TRBJ1-1; the match to TRBD1 covers 9 bases. Per the germline V gene, CDR1 is SGDLS and CDR2 is YYNGEE. The CDR3 sequence is 14 residues long. The CDR3 spells CASSVDRGLDEAFF. DNA for the CDR3: TGTGCCAGCAGCGTAGACAGGGGGCTTGATGAAGCTTTTTTT. The full variable domain, its missing parts supplied by reference TRBV9 and TRBJ1-1, is DSGVTQTPKHLITATGQRVTLRCSPRSGDLSVYWYQQSLDQGLQFLIQYYNGEERAKGNILERFSAQQFPDLHSELNLSSLELGDSALYFCASSVDRGLDEAFFGQGTRLTVV.

The chain carries TRBV5-5 and TRBJ2-7; no definite D call. Germline CDR1 is SGHKS and CDR2 is YYEKEE (reference sequence). The CDR3 has 12 amino acids. Trimming removed 5 bases at V and 3 bases at J, with 9 bases between. The CDR3 DNA reads TGTGCCAGCAGGTCTGTGGGCTACGAGCAGTACTTC. Translation: CASRSVGYEQYF.

The gene calls are TRBV4-1 and TRBJ1-6; D not resolved. V dropped 0 bases and J dropped 7 bases, with 10 bases sitting between them. The CDR3 is made up of 15 amino acids. Germline V gene data show CDR1 as MGHRA and CDR2 as YSYEKL. CDR3 region: CASSQDQGGNSPLHF. The CDR3 bases are TGCGCCAGCAGCCAAGATCAAGGCGGGAATTCACCCCTCCACTTT.

This clonotype was counted a single time. This rearrangement joins TRBV11-2 to TRBJ1-1; TRBD1 matches at 9 bases. V lost 5 bases to trimming and J lost 5 bases; unmatched junction nucleotides: 6. The V gene's germline CDR1 is SGHAT and CDR2 FQNNGV. The CDR3 covers 14 residues. DNA of the CDR3: TGTGCCAGCAGCCCCCGACAGGGGGGGACTGAAGCTTTCTTT. Its protein product is CASSPRQGGTEAFF.

This clonotype was detected only once. The rearrangement links TRBV10-2 to TRBJ2-5; 7 nucleotides line up with TRBD1. The CDR3 runs to 13 residues. Germline assignment: CDR1 WSHSY and CDR2 SAAADI. With V trimmed by 6 bases and J by 3 bases, 4 bases remained unmatched. The CDR3 loop is CASRTGRKETQYF. CDR3 nucleotides: TGCGCCAGCAGGACAGGGCGTAAAGAGACCCAGTACTTC.

The gene calls are TRBV4-1 and TRBJ2-1; no firm D call. CDR1 MGHRA and CDR2 YSYEKL come from the germline V gene. The V and J ends lost 0 bases and 0 bases respectively, with 6 bases between them. The CDR3 contains 15 residues. CDR3 bases: TGCGCCAGCAGCCAAGAGCTCAGCTCCTACAATGAGCAGTTCTTC. Translating it yields CASSQELSSYNEQFF.

V and J are TRBV13 and TRBJ1-2; D remains unclear. Germline V gene data show CDR1 as PRHDT and CDR2 as FYEKMQ (reference sequence). The CDR3 has 15 amino acids. With 0 bases removed from V and 2 bases from J, the gap between germline ends came to 10 bases. DNA for the CDR3: TGTGCCAGCAGCTTAGGCCAGCAGTTGAACTATGGCTACACCTTC. This codes for CASSLGQQLNYGYTF.

This clonotype was counted only a few times. The gene calls are TRBV6-1 and TRBJ1-1; unclear D gene. Per germline, CDR1 MNHNS and CDR2 SASEGT. The CDR3 is 12 amino acids. V was cut by 10 bases and J by 4 bases, with 13 bases left in between. The CDR3 loop is CATNRWGTEAFF. The CDR3 nucleotides are TGTGCCACCAATCGTTGGGGCACTGAAGCTTTCTTT.

The chain carries TRBV5-1 and TRBJ1-2, with 10 bases matching TRBD1. This CDR3 spans 17 amino acids. In germline, CDR1 is SGHRS, CDR2 YFSETQ. After removal of 1 base from V and 1 base from J, the junction contained 7 bases not matched to a gene. CDR3 amino acids: CASSLYDRGLRNYGYTF. CDR3 DNA sequence: TGCGCCAGCAGCTTGTACGACAGGGGGCTTCGTAACTATGGCTACACCTTC.

This chain links TRBV19 with TRBJ1-1; D remains ambiguous. Germline V gene data show CDR1 as LNHDA and CDR2 as SQIVND (reference sequence). The V and J ends lost 3 bases and 5 bases respectively, with 10 bases between them. The CDR3 consists of 13 residues. CDR3 nucleotide sequence: TGTGCCAGTAGTATCTTTGGGCGGACTGAAGCTTTCTTT. Protein sequence: CASSIFGRTEAFF.

The rearrangement joins TRBV4-3 to TRBJ1-1, with no clear D. Trimming left V 0 bases short and J 2 bases short, with 10 bases between. The germline V gene encodes CDR1 LGHNA and CDR2 YSLEER. The CDR3 is made up of 15 amino acids. CDR3 sequence: CASSQDIGSNTEAFF. The DNA for the CDR3 is TGCGCCAGCAGCCAAGATATTGGCTCCAACACTGAAGCTTTCTTT.

The V call is TRBV5-1, the J call TRBJ1-6; 7 bases map to TRBD1. The CDR3 contains 16 residues. CDR1 is SGHRS, CDR2 YFSETQ, per germline. J lost 9 bases, V lost 3 bases, and 12 bases had no gene match. The chain's CDR3 is CASSYRQGDGLSPLHF. CDR3 bases: TGCGCCAGCAGCTATCGACAGGGTGATGGTCTTTCACCCCTCCACTTT.

The chain employs TRBV9 and TRBJ1-6; D call uncertain. Trimming cost V 0 bases and J 8 bases, with 6 bases left between them. CDR3 length: 13 residues. CDR1 SGDLS and CDR2 YYNGEE come from the germline V gene. CDR3 sequence (DNA): TGTGCCAGCAGCGTAGACAGTGATTCACCCCTCCACTTT. It is translated as CASSVDSDSPLHF.

This chain joins TRBV19 and TRBJ1-5; D unclear. The V gene's germline CDR1 is LNHDA and CDR2 SQIVND (reference sequence). Between the trimmed V and J ends, which lost 6 bases and 5 bases, there was a span of 11 bases. There are 13 residues in the CDR3. CDR3 DNA: TGTGCCAGTAGCCTAATTGGACATCAGCCCCAGCATTTT. This codes for CASSLIGHQPQHF.

The chain combines TRBV4-3 with TRBJ2-7; D unresolved. V was pared by 0 bases and J by 7 bases, with 13 bases between. The CDR3 is 14 amino acids. Germline V gene sequence: CDR1 LGHNA, CDR2 YSLEER. CDR3 region: CASSQDGQLSEQYF. CDR3 coding DNA: TGCGCCAGCAGCCAAGATGGGCAGCTTAGTGAGCAGTACTTC.